The entry below gives a single TCR beta chain sequence along with its context. What it binds is unknown. The source of the sample is a study of cytotoxic CD8 clonotypes in ibrutinib-treated CLL. In the study overall: Patients attained 25 or so partial and 2 complete responses; at median approximately 68 months, about 15 remained remitted while roughly 12 progressed. On average, almost 95,000 productive rearrangements and a few hundred thousand productive templates per sample.

General study findings and limits: Stable or contracted on treatment, public clonotypes were also uncommon. Patients showed higher baseline clonality than age-matched healthy donors, and it tracked circulating CD8+ T-cell counts.

The CDR3 covers 15 residues. From germline, CDR1 is SEHNR and CDR2 FQNEAQ (reference sequence). V lost 2 bases and J lost 0, with 10 bases in between. The assay was immunoSEQ multiplex PCR, and TCRdb's table has in-frame clones only and misses some. The sample yields about 330,000 clones, 67% seen once. The sample here was PBMCs, taken after 36 months of ibrutinib treatment. The origin of this receptor is a human donor with chronic lymphocytic leukemia. This chain uses TRBV7-9 with TRBJ1-2, with D tentatively TRBD1 (6 bases). For the CDR3, the DNA is TGTGCCAGCAGCTTACGGGGGGACACTAACTATGGCTACACCTTC. Amino acids: CASSLRGDTNYGYTF.